The TCR beta chain under discussion was sequenced for a study of beta chain features in type 1 diabetes. General study results and limits: Whether TCRB rearrangement is influenced by HLA type was left unresolved in this analysis.

Only a few counts were recorded for this clone. Its cognate antigen is unknown. One heparinised draw of blood, averaging around 100 mL, came from each donor. The isolated RNA, all of it, was reverse transcribed, so expressed TCRB transcripts were what got sequenced. Sequencing was performed with immunoSEQ multiplex PCR; in TCRdb, only in-frame clones are kept and a portion is missing. Of fewer than 650,000 clones listed, around 16% are singletons. CDR1 and CDR2 (germline): SGHVS, FQNEAQ. Between the trimmed V and J ends, which lost 6 bases and 7 bases, there was a span of 14 bases. There are 13 residues in the CDR3.

The sequenced sample was naive CD4+ T cells from blood. The chain carries TRBV7-8 and TRBJ2-3; D is unresolved. This clonotype was obtained from a man between 18 and 35 years old in good health. The CDR3 is CASSDPNRNTQYF. Here the CDR3 DNA reads TGTGCCAGCAGTGACCCCAACCGAAATACGCAGTATTTT. Looking up the rest from reference TRBV7-8 and TRBJ2-3 gives the full variable domain: GAGVSQSPRYKVAKRGQDVALRCDPISGHVSLFWYQQALGQGPEFLTYFQNEAQLDKSGLPSDRFFAERPEGSVSTLKIQRTQQEDSAVYLCASSDPNRNTQYFGPGTRLTVL.